Here is one T cell receptor (beta chain) with its context. The sample originates from a study of Tregs in tolerant kidney transplant recipients. Germline CDR1 reads MNHNY; CDR2 reads SVGAGI (reference sequence). Germline trimming cut 5 bases from V and 2 bases from J; bases unmatched to any gene: 10. The CDR3 is made up of 16 amino acids. Assay used: immunoSEQ multiplex PCR; TCRdb lists only in-frame clones, some missing. The sample comprises 35,000 to 55,000 clones, about 89% of which are singletons, and 0.55% to 0.75% rests with the top ten. The chain joins TRBV6-6 to TRBJ2-5; 8 bases are shared with TRBD2. The TCR originated in a human donor in good health. The sequenced sample was Tregs from blood. The CDR3 reads CASSNNRGGGQETQYF. CDR3 DNA: TGTGCCAGCAGTAACAACCGGGGGGGCGGACAAGAGACCCAGTACTTC.